This T cell receptor (beta chain) appears in the sequencing data of a study of blood T cell repertoires in COVID-19. Whole-study context: Samples came from the United States, Italy and Spain, spanning acute and convalescent COVID-19. PBMCs, B-cell-depleted T cells, or T cells provided the cDNA or gDNA that made up the material.

V was cut by 4 bases and J by 2 bases, with 11 bases left in between. The germline CDR1 and CDR2 sequences are MDHEN and SYDVKM. This CDR3 is 14 amino acids long. In the original workflow: Reference gene primers were amplified, and this amplification served to estimate nucleated cell counts. Measured with immunoSEQ multiplex PCR; TCRdb has only the in-frame clones, and not every one. The V and J calls and clone size are taken from that table; D and trimming were inferred from the DNA. The sample contains more than 85,000 clones, approximately 90% of which appear only once. The TCR comes from a human donor in a cohort sampled during active COVID-19. The chain uses TRBV28 and TRBJ2-5, with a possible D match to TRBD2 (6 bases). Sequenced input: peripheral blood. For the CDR3, the DNA is TGTGCCAGCAGTTGGGGAGGAGGGCAAGAGACCCAGTACTTC. As protein: CASSWGGGQETQYF.